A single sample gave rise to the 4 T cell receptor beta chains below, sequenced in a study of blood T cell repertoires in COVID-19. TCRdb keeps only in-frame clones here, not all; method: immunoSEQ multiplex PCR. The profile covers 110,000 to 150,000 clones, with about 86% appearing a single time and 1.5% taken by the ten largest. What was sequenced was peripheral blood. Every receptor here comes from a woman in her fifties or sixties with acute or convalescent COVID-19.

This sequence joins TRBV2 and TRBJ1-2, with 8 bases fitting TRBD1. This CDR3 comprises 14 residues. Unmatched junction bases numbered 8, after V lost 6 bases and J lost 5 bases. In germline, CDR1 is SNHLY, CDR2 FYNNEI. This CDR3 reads CASSLDRGFYGYTF. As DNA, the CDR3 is TGTGCCAGCAGCCTCGACAGGGGATTTTATGGCTACACCTTC. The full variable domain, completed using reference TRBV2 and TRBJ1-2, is EPEVTQTPSHQVTQMGQEVILRCVPISNHLYFYWYRQILGQKVEFLVSFYNNEISEKSEIFDDQFSVERPDGSNFTLKIRSTKLEDSAMYFCASSLDRGFYGYTFGSGTRLTVV.

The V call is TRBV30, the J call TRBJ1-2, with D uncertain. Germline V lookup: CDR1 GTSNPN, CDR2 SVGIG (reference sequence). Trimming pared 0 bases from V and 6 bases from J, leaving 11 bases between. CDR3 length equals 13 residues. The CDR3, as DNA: TGTGCCTGGAGTGTACCCCCAGATGATGGCTACACCTTC. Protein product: CAWSVPPDDGYTF.

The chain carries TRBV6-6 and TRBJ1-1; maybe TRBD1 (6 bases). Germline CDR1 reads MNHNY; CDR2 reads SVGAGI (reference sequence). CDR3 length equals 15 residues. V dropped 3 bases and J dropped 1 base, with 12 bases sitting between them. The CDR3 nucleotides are TGTGCCAGCAGTTATTCAGGGGAGGGGAACACTGAAGCTTTCTTT. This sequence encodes CASSYSGEGNTEAFF.

The CDR3 sequence: CASITDRTVEAFF. The CDR3 DNA sequence: TGTGCCAGCATCACTGACCGGACAGTTGAAGCTTTCTTT. The chain employs TRBV7-2 and TRBJ1-1; a possible D gene is TRBD1 (6 bases). This CDR3 spans 13 amino acids. V was cut by 7 bases and J by 7 bases, with 16 bases left in between. CDR1 and CDR2 (germline): SGHTA, FQGNSA.